Listed below are T cell receptor beta chains from one sample, sequenced in a study of blood T cells in healthy people across ages. TCRdb redid the calling of the 5' RACE reads with MiXCR, one entry per CDR3 protein. This table has around 1,000,000 distinct CDR3 sequences, roughly a quarter appearing once. The same data also contributed to another study, on T cells of mothers and their children.

The sequenced sample consisted of blood. These TCRs come from a girl aged 2 to 9 in good health. CDR3s include the opening cysteine and the closing phenylalanine or tryptophan. D genes are given only for firm matches. Clone size, where shown, is once, few, many, or a class for clones that have expanded.

TRBV20-1	TRBJ1-2	.	.	TGCAGTGCCCCCGAGGAAGGCTTCTATGGCTACACCTTC	CSAPEEGFYGYTF
TRBV6-5	TRBJ1-2	.	.	TGTGCCAGCAGTCAGAACCCCACTAGGGAAGAAGATGGCTACACCTTC	CASSQNPTREEDGYTF
TRBV4-2	TRBJ2-5	many	TRBD2	TGTGCCAGCAGCCAAGACTGGAGTAGCGGGGGGGCAGAGACCCAGTACTTC	CASSQDWSSGGAETQYF
TRBV6-5	TRBJ2-7	.	.	TGTGCCAGCAGTCCCAGCCCCCCCGAGCAGTACTTC	CASSPSPPEQYF
TRBV7-9	TRBJ2-1	.	.	TGTGCCAGCAGGGAGGTGGGCGAGCAGTTCTTC	CASREVGEQFF
TRBV7-9	TRBJ1-5	.	.	TGTGCCAGCAGCTTAGGTTCCCGACACGGGAACGATCAGCCCCAGCATTTT	CASSLGSRHGNDQPQHF
TRBV29-1	TRBJ1-1	few	.	TGCAGCGTTGACGCAAGCATGAACACTGAAGCTTTCTTT	CSVDASMNTEAFF
TRBV29-1	TRBJ2-1	few	TRBD1	TGCAGCGCCGCAGGGCAGGGGGCACACAATGAGCAGTTCTTC	CSAAGQGAHNEQFF
TRBV4-2	TRBJ1-2	once	.	TGTGCCAGCAGCCCCGTCTCACCTGAGGGGGACTATGGCTACACCTTC	CASSPVSPEGDYGYTF
TRBV12-3/TRBV12-4	TRBJ1-1	few	.	TGTGCCAGCACTATAGGGGGAAACACTGAAGCTTTCTTT	CASTIGGNTEAFF
TRBV29-1	TRBJ1-4	.	TRBD1	TGCAGCGTTCAGGGGATCGGGACAGGGGGCGAAGCAAACGAAAAACTGTTTTTT	CSVQGIGTGGEANEKLFF
TRBV29-1	TRBJ1-1	.	.	TGCAGTTACGGGGCGAGGGGCTCCAGTGAAGCTTTCTTT	CSYGARGSSEAFF
TRBV10-3	TRBJ2-1	few	TRBD2	TGTGCCATCAGTGAGTCGTATAGGGAGGGTGAGCAGTTCTTC	CAISESYREGEQFF
TRBV2	TRBJ2-5	.	TRBD2	TGTGCCAGCACTCTAGCGGGGTACCAGAGGACCCAGTACTTC	CASTLAGYQRTQYF
TRBV12-3/TRBV12-4	TRBJ2-7	.	.	TGTGCCAGCAGTTTAATCCCCGAGAGCTACGAGCAGTACTTC	CASSLIPESYEQYF
TRBV7-9	TRBJ1-1	.	TRBD1	TGTGCCAGCAGCCCGAGTCAGGGGGCGGTCGCTTTCTTT	CASSPSQGAVAFF
TRBV28	TRBJ1-5	few	.	TGTGCCAGCAGTGATATCGTAGCTTCAGGAAATCAGCCCCAGCATTTT	CASSDIVASGNQPQHF
TRBV9	TRBJ2-2	.	TRBD2	TGTGCCAGCAGCGCTACTAGCGGGAGCTTTAGCGGGGAGCTGTTTTTT	CASSATSGSFSGELFF
TRBV27	TRBJ1-1	few	TRBD1	TGTGCCAGCAGTCTTTTCAGGGGGCGATTCGATGAAGCTTTCTTT	CASSLFRGRFDEAFF
TRBV11-2	TRBJ2-4	.	TRBD2	TGTGCCGGCAGCTGGGGGCTAGCGGGAGTAACCAAAAACATTCAGTACTTC	CAGSWGLAGVTKNIQYF
TRBV12-3/TRBV12-4	TRBJ2-4	.	.	TGTGCCAGCAGTTTAGGATCCTCCGGGTACTTC	CASSLGSSGYF
TRBV5-5	TRBJ1-1	few	TRBD1	TGTGCCAGTATTGCGGCCGGGACAGAGAACACTGAAGCTTTCTTT	CASIAAGTENTEAFF
TRBV28	TRBJ2-7	.	.	TGTGCCAGCAGTACTGGACAGCCACGAGACCTCTACTACGAGCAGTACTTC	CASSTGQPRDLYYEQYF
TRBV5-1	TRBJ2-5	few	.	TGCGCCAGCAGGAACTCTCAAGAGACCCAGTACTTC	CASRNSQETQYF